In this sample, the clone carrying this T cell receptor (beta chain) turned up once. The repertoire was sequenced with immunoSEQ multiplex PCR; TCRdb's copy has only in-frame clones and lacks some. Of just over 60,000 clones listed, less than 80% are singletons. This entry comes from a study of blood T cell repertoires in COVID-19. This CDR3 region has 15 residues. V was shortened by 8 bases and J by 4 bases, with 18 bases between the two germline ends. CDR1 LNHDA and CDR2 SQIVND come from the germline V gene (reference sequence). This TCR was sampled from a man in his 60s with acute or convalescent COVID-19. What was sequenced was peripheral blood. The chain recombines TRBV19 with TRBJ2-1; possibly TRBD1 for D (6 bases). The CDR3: CASAHGTLTYNEQFF. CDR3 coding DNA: TGTGCCAGTGCCCACGGGACACTTACTTACAATGAGCAGTTCTTC.